This is a list of T cell receptor beta chains from one sample in a study of T cell changes during pregnancy in multiple sclerosis. The protocol was immunoSEQ multiplex PCR, while the TCRdb copy is restricted to in-frame clones and leaves out a portion. The sample has approximately 50,000 clones, about 90% seen once. Source: peripheral blood, taken in the third trimester of pregnancy. These receptors came from a female donor in good health, enrolled as a control in a pregnancy study. Each CDR3 is given with its conserved first and last residue. A D gene is named only where the DNA matches it firmly. The size entry is marked missing in some rows and otherwise reads once, few, many or a size class.

j_call d_call clone_size v_call cdr3_aa cdr3_nt
TRBJ1-1 NA few TRBV28 CGAGRNTEAFF TGTGGGGCGGGGAGGAACACTGAAGCTTTCTTT
TRBJ2-2 TRBD1 NA TRBV4-2 CASSARGGDRGTNTGELFF TGTGCCAGCAGCGCCCGAGGTGGCGACAGGGGAACGAACACCGGGGAGCTGTTTTTT
TRBJ1-3 NA NA TRBV2 CASSEARRMNGNTIYF TGTGCCAGCAGTGAAGCGCGGAGGATGAATGGAAACACCATATATTTT
TRBJ2-3 NA NA TRBV27 CASSFADKGIDTQYF TGTGCCAGCAGTTTCGCGGACAAAGGGATAGATACGCAGTATTTT
TRBJ2-1 TRBD2 once TRBV9 CASSVGAGDEQFF TGTGCCAGCAGCGTAGGTGCGGGAGATGAGCAGTTCTTC
TRBJ2-6 NA NA TRBV7-6 CASSPVPGAGANVLTF TGTGCCAGCAGCCCCGTCCCGGGGGCTGGGGCCAACGTCCTGACTTTC
TRBJ1-2 NA few TRBV7-9 CASSPSRGYTF TGTGCCAGCAGCCCCTCTAGAGGCTACACCTTC
TRBJ2-7 TRBD2 once TRBV15 CATSSLAGGPIEQYF TGTGCCACCAGCAGTCTAGCGGGAGGGCCGATCGAGCAGTACTTC
TRBJ1-3 NA few TRBV19 CASTMRGEAGNTIYF TGTGCCAGTACCATGAGAGGGGAGGCTGGAAACACCATATATTTT
TRBJ2-1 TRBD2 NA TRBV5-1 CASSTRTSGRSSYNEQFF TGCGCCAGCAGCACCCGGACTAGCGGGCGTAGCTCCTACAATGAGCAGTTCTTC
TRBJ2-3 NA NA TRBV6-9 CASSSREGQPSCTDTQYF TGTGCCAGCAGTTCCAGGGAGGGACAACCCTCTTGCACAGATACGCAGTATTTT
TRBJ1-2 NA NA TRBV25-1 CASSYPTDGIEGYTF TGTGCCAGCAGTTACCCCACGGACGGGATTGAAGGCTACACCTTC
TRBJ2-2 TRBD2 NA TRBV9 CASSPRLAGGQGELFF TGTGCCAGCAGCCCTCGACTAGCGGGAGGGCAGGGGGAGCTGTTTTTT
TRBJ2-7 NA NA TRBV27 CASSLWGAYEQYF TGTGCCAGCAGTTTATGGGGCGCGTACGAGCAGTACTTC
TRBJ2-1 NA NA TRBV11-3 CASSRSLGGQFF TGTGCCAGCAGTCGGAGCCTGGGGGGACAGTTCTTC
TRBJ2-7 TRBD2 NA TRBV11-3 CASSFSSGLAGGPFGEQYF TGTGCCAGCAGCTTTTCATCGGGACTAGCGGGGGGGCCATTTGGCGAGCAGTACTTC
TRBJ1-1 NA NA TRBV6-1 CALWGVANTEAFF TGTGCCCTCTGGGGGGTGGCGAACACTGAAGCTTTCTTT
TRBJ2-1 NA NA TRBV7-8 CASSLVGLATYNEQFF TGTGCCAGCAGCTTAGTTGGCCTAGCTACCTACAATGAGCAGTTCTTC
TRBJ1-1 NA NA TRBV14 CASSQFLAQTLNTEAFF TGTGCCAGCAGCCAATTCTTAGCGCAGACATTGAACACTGAAGCTTTCTTT
TRBJ2-2 TRBD2 NA TRBV28 CASQTSGRTQGETGELFF TGTGCCAGCCAGACTAGCGGGAGGACCCAAGGGGAAACCGGGGAGCTGTTTTTT
TRBJ2-2 NA NA TRBV4-2 CASSLSTAGTGELFF TGTGCCAGCAGCCTCAGTACCGCGGGTACCGGGGAGCTGTTTTTT
TRBJ2-7 NA NA TRBV10-3 CAISGVLYEQYF TGTGCCATCAGTGGTGTTCTCTACGAGCAGTACTTC